Detailed here is one TCR beta chain. The sample comes from a study of tumor-infiltrating lymphocytes in oesophageal squamous cell carcinoma. TCRdb used MiXCR to reprocess the PCR reads, holding one entry per CDR3 protein. This sample has 15,000 or so distinct CDR3 sequences, with roughly 58% found just once. Sequences were obtained from esophageal tumor tissue. This clonotype was sampled from a female donor with esophageal squamous cell carcinoma.

CDR3 nucleotide sequence: TGTGCCAGCAGCCAGTCCGGGTCTGGGGCCAACGTCCTGACTTTC. Its protein product is CASSQSGSGANVLTF. The J gene is TRBJ1-6, the V gene TRBV3-1; D call uncertain. The J call may be faulty, since TRBJ2-6 better matches the DNA end. CDR1 LGHDT and CDR2 YNNKEL come from the germline V gene (reference sequence). The CDR3 spans 15 residues.